These T cell receptor beta chains were read from a single sample in a study of blood T cell repertoires in COVID-19. Sequencing was performed with immunoSEQ multiplex PCR; in TCRdb, only in-frame clones are kept and a portion is missing. The table has about 220,000 clones, roughly 84% seen once; the top ten hold roughly 6.2%. The sequenced sample was PBMCs or T cells enriched from blood (not recorded which). The source of these receptors is a woman aged 40 to 50 who had recovered from COVID-19. The CDR3 runs from the conserved cysteine through the conserved F or W. Each record gives: D gene, V gene, clone size, J gene, CDR3 protein, CDR3 DNA. The D gene is left open where the match is weak. Where a row states a size, it is once, few, many or the class of an expanded clone; other rows omit it.

d_gene: NA; v_gene: TRBV28; abundance: few; j_gene: TRBJ1-2; CDR3aa: CASSLNSGYGYTF; CDR3nt: TGTGCCAGCAGTTTGAACAGTGGCTATGGCTACACCTTC
d_gene: TRBD1; v_gene: TRBV3-1/TRBV3-2; abundance: NA; j_gene: TRBJ1-2; CDR3aa: CASSQALGGQGKANGYTF; CDR3nt: TGTGCCAGCAGCCAAGCATTAGGGGGACAGGGGAAAGCGAACGGCTACACCTTC
d_gene: TRBD1; v_gene: TRBV29-1; abundance: NA; j_gene: TRBJ2-7; CDR3aa: CSVGPTGDRVYEQYF; CDR3nt: TGCAGCGTTGGACCTACGGGGGACAGGGTATACGAGCAGTACTTC
d_gene: NA; v_gene: TRBV29-1; abundance: NA; j_gene: TRBJ1-4; CDR3aa: CSVGWGLTNEKLFF; CDR3nt: TGCAGCGTTGGGTGGGGGCTTACTAATGAAAAACTGTTTTTT
d_gene: NA; v_gene: TRBV30; abundance: NA; j_gene: TRBJ1-1; CDR3aa: CAWSALMNTEAFF; CDR3nt: TGTGCCTGGAGTGCTTTAATGAACACTGAAGCTTTCTTT
d_gene: NA; v_gene: TRBV24-1; abundance: NA; j_gene: TRBJ2-3; CDR3aa: CATSEKGLPDTQYF; CDR3nt: TGTGCCACCAGTGAAAAGGGACTTCCAGATACGCAGTATTTT
d_gene: NA; v_gene: TRBV2; abundance: NA; j_gene: TRBJ1-3; CDR3aa: CASTVRENTIYF; CDR3nt: TGTGCCAGCACGGTTCGGGAAAACACCATATATTTT
d_gene: TRBD1; v_gene: TRBV7-9; abundance: NA; j_gene: TRBJ2-2; CDR3aa: CASSSVSYRGANTGELFF; CDR3nt: TGTGCCAGCAGCTCAGTTTCCTACAGGGGAGCGAACACCGGGGAGCTGTTTTTT
d_gene: TRBD1; v_gene: TRBV7-9; abundance: NA; j_gene: TRBJ1-2; CDR3aa: CASSGRTGEIYGYTF; CDR3nt: TGTGCCAGCAGCGGTCGGACAGGGGAAATTTATGGCTACACCTTC
d_gene: NA; v_gene: TRBV4-1; abundance: NA; j_gene: TRBJ1-3; CDR3aa: CASSQEPLGGVSGNTIYF; CDR3nt: TGCGCCAGCAGCCAAGAACCCCTCGGCGGGGTCTCTGGAAACACCATATATTTT
d_gene: NA; v_gene: TRBV11-3; abundance: NA; j_gene: TRBJ2-2; CDR3aa: CASSTRTTGELFF; CDR3nt: TGTGCCAGCAGCACCCGGACAACCGGGGAGCTGTTTTTT
d_gene: NA; v_gene: TRBV19; abundance: NA; j_gene: TRBJ1-1; CDR3aa: CASSIDLEALPAGAEAFF; CDR3nt: TGTGCCAGTAGTATAGATCTAGAGGCCCTACCTGCGGGGGCTGAAGCTTTCTTT
d_gene: NA; v_gene: TRBV9; abundance: NA; j_gene: TRBJ1-6; CDR3aa: CASSFGPDSYNSPLHF; CDR3nt: TGTGCCAGCAGCTTTGGGCCGGACAGCTATAATTCACCCCTCCACTTT
d_gene: NA; v_gene: TRBV6-5; abundance: NA; j_gene: TRBJ1-5; CDR3aa: CASSRGLGNQPQHF; CDR3nt: TGTGCCAGCTCTCGGGGTTTGGGCAATCAGCCCCAGCATTTT
d_gene: TRBD2; v_gene: TRBV7-8; abundance: NA; j_gene: TRBJ2-2; CDR3aa: CASSLRPGLAGGVTGELFF; CDR3nt: TGTGCCAGCAGCTTAAGACCGGGACTAGCGGGAGGGGTCACCGGGGAGCTGTTTTTT
d_gene: TRBD2; v_gene: TRBV7-9; abundance: NA; j_gene: TRBJ2-2; CDR3aa: CASSSRLAGGSANTGELFF; CDR3nt: TGTGCCAGCAGCTCCCGACTAGCGGGAGGCTCCGCGAACACCGGGGAGCTGTTTTTT
d_gene: TRBD1; v_gene: TRBV28; abundance: NA; j_gene: TRBJ2-7; CDR3aa: CASGEAGQGAWEQYF; CDR3nt: TGTGCCAGCGGGGAGGCGGGACAGGGGGCCTGGGAGCAGTACTTC
d_gene: NA; v_gene: TRBV30; abundance: NA; j_gene: TRBJ1-3; CDR3aa: CAFGDSGNTIYF; CDR3nt: TGTGCCTTCGGGGACTCTGGAAACACCATATATTTT
d_gene: NA; v_gene: TRBV12-3/TRBV12-4; abundance: NA; j_gene: TRBJ2-3; CDR3aa: CASSLYPDTQYF; CDR3nt: TGTGCCAGCAGTTTGTATCCAGATACGCAGTATTTT
d_gene: NA; v_gene: TRBV21-1; abundance: NA; j_gene: TRBJ2-1; CDR3aa: CASRAGGCQFF; CDR3nt: TGTGCCAGTAGAGCGGGAGGCTGTCAGTTCTTC
d_gene: NA; v_gene: TRBV10-3; abundance: NA; j_gene: TRBJ2-7; CDR3aa: CAISADRNYEQYF; CDR3nt: TGTGCCATCAGTGCCGACAGAAACTACGAGCAGTACTTC
d_gene: NA; v_gene: TRBV5-1; abundance: NA; j_gene: TRBJ2-7; CDR3aa: CASSSQGTYEQYF; CDR3nt: TGCGCCAGCAGCTCCCAGGGTACCTACGAGCAGTACTTC
d_gene: NA; v_gene: TRBV6-1; abundance: NA; j_gene: TRBJ2-5; CDR3aa: CASSEARGGLLETQYF; CDR3nt: TGTGCCAGCAGTGAAGCCAGGGGCGGGTTACTGGAGACCCAGTACTTC
d_gene: TRBD1; v_gene: TRBV30; abundance: NA; j_gene: TRBJ1-1; CDR3aa: CAWGRGWNTEAFF; CDR3nt: TGTGCCTGGGGCAGGGGGTGGAACACTGAAGCTTTCTTT
d_gene: TRBD2; v_gene: TRBV7-6; abundance: NA; j_gene: TRBJ2-1; CDR3aa: CASSSGFLAENYNEQFF; CDR3nt: TGTGCCAGCAGCTCCGGATTTCTAGCGGAGAACTACAATGAGCAGTTCTTC
d_gene: NA; v_gene: TRBV7-2; abundance: NA; j_gene: TRBJ1-4; CDR3aa: CASSPRGHSTNEKLFF; CDR3nt: TGTGCCAGCAGCCCACGGGGACACTCAACTAATGAAAAACTGTTTTTT
d_gene: NA; v_gene: TRBV3-1/TRBV3-2; abundance: few; j_gene: TRBJ1-6; CDR3aa: CASSQVGTPYNSPLHF; CDR3nt: TGTGCCAGCAGCCAAGTCGGGACTCCTTATAATTCACCCCTCCACTTT
d_gene: TRBD1; v_gene: TRBV18; abundance: NA; j_gene: TRBJ1-1; CDR3aa: CASSWGQGVAEAFF; CDR3nt: TGTGCCAGCTCATGGGGACAGGGGGTGGCTGAAGCTTTCTTT
d_gene: TRBD1; v_gene: TRBV7-8; abundance: NA; j_gene: TRBJ2-7; CDR3aa: CASSVLTGAIYEQYF; CDR3nt: TGTGCCAGCAGCGTCTTGACAGGGGCCATCTACGAGCAGTACTTC
d_gene: TRBD2; v_gene: TRBV11-3; abundance: NA; j_gene: TRBJ2-1; CDR3aa: CASSYGGWRSSYNEQFF; CDR3nt: TGTGCCAGCAGCTACGGGGGGTGGCGGAGCTCCTACAATGAGCAGTTCTTC
d_gene: NA; v_gene: TRBV3-1/TRBV3-2; abundance: once; j_gene: TRBJ2-5; CDR3aa: CASSQETGVRGQETQYF; CDR3nt: TGTGCCAGCAGCCAAGAGACGGGAGTACGAGGGCAAGAGACCCAGTACTTC
d_gene: TRBD2; v_gene: TRBV10-3; abundance: NA; j_gene: TRBJ2-3; CDR3aa: CAISPEAAGGTDTQYF; CDR3nt: TGTGCCATCAGCCCCGAAGCGGCGGGAGGGACAGATACGCAGTATTTT
d_gene: TRBD1; v_gene: TRBV7-2; abundance: NA; j_gene: TRBJ2-2; CDR3aa: CASSDRQGNTGELFF; CDR3nt: TGTGCCAGCAGCGACCGACAGGGGAACACCGGGGAGCTGTTTTTT
d_gene: TRBD2; v_gene: TRBV2; abundance: NA; j_gene: TRBJ2-7; CDR3aa: CASRASGFYEQYF; CDR3nt: TGTGCCAGCAGGGCTAGCGGGTTCTACGAGCAGTACTTC
d_gene: NA; v_gene: TRBV7-9; abundance: NA; j_gene: TRBJ2-5; CDR3aa: CASSLARGGETQYF; CDR3nt: TGTGCCAGCAGCTTAGCTCGGGGTGGGGAGACCCAGTACTTC
d_gene: NA; v_gene: TRBV27; abundance: once; j_gene: TRBJ1-6; CDR3aa: CASSSRRSPLHF; CDR3nt: TGTGCCAGCAGCTCTAGACGCTCACCCCTCCACTTT
d_gene: NA; v_gene: TRBV5-6; abundance: NA; j_gene: TRBJ2-7; CDR3aa: CASSLSGEQYF; CDR3nt: TGTGCCAGCAGCTTGAGCGGGGAGCAGTACTTC